This passage covers 13 T cell receptor beta chains from one sample sequenced in a study of blood T cell repertoires in COVID-19. Sequencing used immunoSEQ multiplex PCR; TCRdb keeps in-frame clones, though not all of them. Of just over 250,000 clones in the sample, approximately 91% were seen once. The sample comprised peripheral blood. These receptors were obtained from a person between 18 and 30 years old with COVID-19, enrolled during active disease.

The chain joins TRBV19 to TRBJ1-1; D unclear. The CDR3 has 14 residues. V gave up 1 base and J gave up 1 base, with 7 bases separating them. Germline V lookup: CDR1 LNHDA, CDR2 SQIVND (reference sequence). CDR3 amino acids: CASSIGGWNTEAFF. As DNA, the CDR3 is TGTGCCAGTAGTATAGGAGGTTGGAACACTGAAGCTTTCTTT.

The rearrangement joins TRBV5-1 to TRBJ2-1; 12 bases fit TRBD2. The CDR3 length is 17 residues. Per the germline V gene, CDR1 is SGHRS and CDR2 is YFSETQ. Trimming at V came to 0 bases and at J to 4 bases, leaving 5 bases not matched to a gene. Written as DNA, the CDR3 is TGCGCCAGCAGCTTGGAATCGGGACTAGCGGGTTACAATGAGCAGTTCTTC. It codes for CASSLESGLAGYNEQFF.

V is TRBV7-2 and J is TRBJ2-1; D uncertain. The CDR3 runs to 13 residues. Germline CDR1 and CDR2: SGHTA and FQGNSA. Trimming took 3 bases from V and 6 from J, leaving 9 bases between them. The CDR3 loop reads CASSFGGSNEQFF. CDR3 bases: TGTGCCAGCAGCTTCGGTGGTAGCAATGAGCAGTTCTTC. The whole variable domain, remainder taken from reference TRBV7-2 and TRBJ2-1, is GAGVSQSPSNKVTEKGKDVELRCDPISGHTALYWYRQSLGQGLEFLIYFQGNSAPDKSGLPSDRFSAERTGGSVSTLTIQRTQQEDSAVYLCASSFGGSNEQFFGPGTRLTVL.

This rearrangement joins TRBV5-4 to TRBJ2-5, with D possibly TRBD1 on 6 matching bases. With 4 bases removed from V and 1 base from J, the gap between germline ends came to 11 bases. This CDR3 is 14 amino acids long. Germline CDR1 is SGHNT and CDR2 is YYREEE (reference sequence). The CDR3 sequence: CASSQGTVQETQYF. As DNA, the CDR3 is TGTGCCAGCAGCCAGGGGACGGTCCAAGAGACCCAGTACTTC.

The V and J genes are TRBV30 and TRBJ2-1; TRBD1 aligns across 8 bases. V shed 5 bases, J shed 5 bases, and the junction held 8 bases outside the gene matches. The CDR3 has 14 residues. Germline V gene lookup returns CDR1 GTSNPN and CDR2 SVGIG (reference sequence). The CDR3 nucleotides read TGTGCCTGGGCTACAGGGGGGTGGGACAATGAGCAGTTCTTC. This translates into CAWATGGWDNEQFF.

The gene calls are TRBV7-8 and TRBJ2-7; D possibly corresponds to TRBD1 (6 bases). Germline CDR1 SGHVS, CDR2 FQNEAQ. The V end lost 3 bases, the J end lost 5 bases, and 17 bases lay between the germline ends. The CDR3 sequence is 15 residues long. CDR3: CASSFWQGQGDEQYF. In DNA, the CDR3 is TGTGCCAGCAGCTTTTGGCAGGGGCAAGGTGACGAGCAGTACTTC.

The V gene is TRBV5-1, the J gene TRBJ2-3; possible D gene TRBD2, 6 bases. This CDR3 has 14 residues. Trimming shortened V by 3 bases and J by 9 bases, and 17 bases separated the two germline ends. Germline V gene data show CDR1 as SGHRS and CDR2 as YFSETQ. This chain's CDR3 is CASSSGLPSETQYF. CDR3 bases: TGCGCCAGCAGCTCGGGACTCCCGTCGGAGACGCAGTATTTT.

V gene TRBV30 combines with J gene TRBJ2-5, with TRBD2 matching 7 bases. This CDR3 has 14 amino acids. J was trimmed by 2 bases and V by 2 bases; bases with no gene match: 5. Germline CDR1 GTSNPN, CDR2 SVGIG (reference sequence). The chain's CDR3 is CAWSTGTNQETQYF. The CDR3 DNA reads TGTGCCTGGAGTACCGGGACTAATCAAGAGACCCAGTACTTC. The full variable domain, with the rest looked up from reference TRBV30 and TRBJ2-5, is SQTIHQWPATLVQPVGSPLSLECTVEGTSNPNLYWYRQAAGRGLQLLFYSVGIGQISSEVPQNLSASRPQDRQFILSSKKLLLSDSGFYLCAWSTGTNQETQYFGPGTRLLVL.

The chain employs TRBV5-4 and TRBJ2-4, with a weak D call TRBD1 (6 bases). The CDR3 covers 14 residues. V was pared by 4 bases and J by 7 bases, with 15 bases between. Germline CDR1 SGHNT, CDR2 YYREEE (reference sequence). Here the CDR3 DNA reads TGTGCCAGCAGCCCTGGGGGCGGTAGGAACATTCAGTACTTC. Protein sequence: CASSPGGGRNIQYF.

The V call is TRBV19, the J call TRBJ1-5; D gene unclear. The CDR3 contains 14 residues. Germline assignment: CDR1 LNHDA and CDR2 SQIVND (reference sequence). Trimming left V 0 bases short and J 7 bases short, with 10 bases between. The CDR3 spells CASSIDRGGQPQHF. CDR3 coding DNA: TGTGCCAGTAGTATAGATCGAGGTGGACAGCCCCAGCATTTT.

A single count supports this clone. This chain uses TRBV6-1 with TRBJ2-2; 10 positions match TRBD1. Trimming took 1 base from V and 7 from J; bases not matched to a gene: 9. The CDR3 runs 17 residues. The V gene's germline CDR1 is MNHNS and CDR2 SASEGT. In DNA form, the CDR3 reads TGTGCCAGCAGTGAAGGCAGGGGGGACAGGGGAATCGGGGAGCTGTTTTTT. It yields the protein CASSEGRGDRGIGELFF.

J is TRBJ2-7 and V is TRBV9; TRBD1 aligns across 9 bases. Trimming at V came to 0 bases and at J to 0 bases, leaving 7 bases not matched to a gene. Germline CDR1 SGDLS, CDR2 YYNGEE. The CDR3 runs to 17 residues. CDR3 nucleotide sequence: TGTGCCAGCAGCGTAGGAGGCCCGGACAGGGGCTCCTACGAGCAGTACTTC. Its translation is CASSVGGPDRGSYEQYF.

CDR3 in DNA: TGTGCCAGCAGCTCCTACAGGATGAATCAGCCCCAGCATTTT. Its translation: CASSSYRMNQPQHF. The chain has TRBV6-5 and TRBJ1-5; TRBD1 is a possible D gene (5 bases). V lost 6 bases and J 4 bases, leaving 13 bases between the germline ends. The CDR3 totals 14 residues. Germline loops: CDR1 MNHEY, CDR2 SVGAGI.